The sequence of this TCR beta chain was determined in a study of spatial heterogeneity in lung cancer. Study summary: Each distinct TCR and UMI combination averaged more than ten appearances in raw reads. Broader study findings: Nonsynonymous mutation counts, ubiquitous and regional, were tracked by the respective counts of ubiquitous and regional expanded TCRs. Expanded alpha and beta TCR counts within tumors tracked tumor mutation counts.

Time point noted: sample taken at primary tumor resection. Whole RNA, isolated from tumor, nontumor lung or frozen PBMC, was sequenced without prior sorting. TCR cDNA molecules were tagged individually, and each one carried a unique molecular identifier. TCRdb independently ran MiXCR on the 5' RACE reads; one entry per CDR3 protein. Among about 13,000 distinct CDR3 sequences listed, 5.1% were seen once. This clonotype was seen at least ten times. Its antigen is unidentified. V was pared by 4 bases and J by 8 bases, with 11 bases between. The length of the CDR3 is 12 residues. This rearrangement joins TRBV12-3 or TRBV12-4 to TRBJ1-1; D perhaps matches TRBD1 (5 bases). The sample here was lung tumor tissue, taken at surgery. The origin of this receptor is a male donor with early-stage non-small cell lung cancer. The CDR3 nucleotides read TGTGCCAGCAGTTGGGGTCGGGGGGAAGCTTTCTTT. It encodes CASSWGRGEAFF.